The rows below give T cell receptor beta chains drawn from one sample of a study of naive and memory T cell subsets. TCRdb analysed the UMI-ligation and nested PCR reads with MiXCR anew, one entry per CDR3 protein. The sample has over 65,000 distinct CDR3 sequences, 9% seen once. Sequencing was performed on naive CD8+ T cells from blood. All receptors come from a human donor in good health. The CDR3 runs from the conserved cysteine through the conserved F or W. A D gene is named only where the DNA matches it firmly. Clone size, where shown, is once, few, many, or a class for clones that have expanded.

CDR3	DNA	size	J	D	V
CSVESWTSESTGELFF	TGCAGCGTTGAATCTTGGACTAGCGAGAGCACCGGGGAGCTGTTTTTT	many	TRBJ2-2	TRBD2	TRBV29-1
CASRDVFLNTEAFF	TGTGCCAGCAGGGACGTGTTCCTGAACACTGAAGCTTTCTTT	-	TRBJ1-1	-	TRBV28
CASSSATGHRGYTF	TGTGCCAGCAGCTCCGCGACAGGGCATCGCGGCTACACCTTC	many	TRBJ1-2	TRBD1	TRBV7-9
CASSYGNTRYYNEQFF	TGTGCCAGCAGTTACGGCAACACCCGATACTACAATGAGCAGTTCTTC	-	TRBJ2-1	-	TRBV6-6
CASSVVPSYEQYF	TGTGCCAGCAGCGTAGTCCCCTCGTACGAGCAGTACTTC	-	TRBJ2-7	-	TRBV9
CSANSLTKSGTVSGANVLTF	TGCAGTGCTAATTCCTTGACGAAAAGCGGGACGGTCTCTGGGGCCAACGTCCTGACTTTC	many	TRBJ2-6	TRBD2	TRBV20-1
CASSVNLRHEQFF	TGTGCCAGCAGCGTAAACCTTCGCCATGAGCAGTTCTTC	many	TRBJ2-1	-	TRBV2
CASSPGSSYEQYF	TGTGCCAGCAGCCCCGGGTCCTCCTACGAGCAGTACTTC	medium-sized	TRBJ2-7	-	TRBV6-6
CSAIQGYTEAFF	TGCAGTGCTATCCAGGGCTACACTGAAGCTTTCTTT	many	TRBJ1-1	-	TRBV20-1
CASTNRGRASRNEQFF	TGTGCCAGCACCAATCGGGGGAGGGCCTCTCGGAATGAGCAGTTCTTC	many	TRBJ2-1	TRBD2	TRBV11-2
CAISESGTGSYEQYF	TGTGCCATCAGTGAGTCTGGGACAGGGTCCTACGAGCAGTACTTC	many	TRBJ2-7	TRBD1	TRBV10-3
CASSLFPGLAYEQYF	TGCGCCAGCAGCTTGTTCCCGGGACTAGCCTACGAGCAGTACTTC	few	TRBJ2-7	TRBD2	TRBV5-1
CASSYVGPITYNEQFF	TGTGCCAGCAGTTATGTGGGGCCGATCACCTACAATGAGCAGTTCTTC	few	TRBJ2-1	-	TRBV6-5
CASTRRTGAYEQYF	TGTGCCAGCACCAGACGGACGGGAGCCTACGAGCAGTACTTC	many	TRBJ2-7	-	TRBV2
CASSSSGSLDEQYF	TGCGCCAGCAGCTCCAGCGGGAGTCTCGACGAGCAGTACTTC	many	TRBJ2-7	TRBD2	TRBV5-1
CSARDGSEAQETQYF	TGCAGTGCTAGAGATGGGAGTGAAGCTCAAGAGACCCAGTACTTC	-	TRBJ2-5	-	TRBV20-1
CSATDPERSSYNEQFF	TGCAGCGCTACGGACCCAGAGAGAAGCTCCTACAATGAGCAGTTCTTC	many	TRBJ2-1	-	TRBV29-1
CSASFLRGAGSPLHF	TGCAGTGCTAGTTTTCTCCGGGGCGCCGGTTCACCCCTCCACTTT	-	TRBJ1-6	-	TRBV20-1
CASSFSGISYEQYF	TGTGCCAGCAGCTTTTCAGGCATATCCTACGAGCAGTACTTC	few	TRBJ2-7	-	TRBV7-8
CASSYNSEFIGGLGNTDTQYF	TGTGCCAGCAGTTACAATTCCGAGTTTATTGGCGGGCTCGGGAACACAGATACGCAGTATTTT	-	TRBJ2-3	-	TRBV6-2/TRBV6-3
CASSLVFLAGGPRGNEQFF	TGTGCCAGCAGCTTAGTTTTCCTAGCGGGGGGCCCTCGGGGGAATGAGCAGTTCTTC	many	TRBJ2-1	TRBD2	TRBV7-9